This T cell receptor beta chain is drawn from a study of beta chain features in type 1 diabetes. The study, taken as a whole, reports: The question left open here concerned HLA type influencing TCRB rearrangement. Among patients with Type 1 diabetes, TCRB CDR3s were moderately but significantly shorter in every one of the four CD4+ subsets. There were fewer insertions and more deletions at the VDJ junctions of type 1 diabetes patients.

cDNA synthesis used the whole RNA isolate, giving expressed TCRB sequences. Sequenced naive, central memory and regulatory T cell samples produced an average of approximately 3.8 million reads. Sequenced by immunoSEQ multiplex PCR; TCRdb stores in-frame clones only, minus some. The sample has some 240,000 clones, approximately 10% seen once. This clone was recorded a few times. The target antigen is unknown. The V segment lost 8 bases and the J segment 2 bases; nucleotides outside the gene matches: 6. Germline assignment: CDR1 ENHRY and CDR2 SYGVKD. The CDR3 spans 14 residues. J is TRBJ2-1 and V is TRBV10-3, with 7 nucleotides matching TRBD1. The sequencing input was central memory CD4+ T cells from blood. This clonotype was sampled from a man between 18 and 35 years old in good health. Written as DNA, the CDR3 is TGTGCCATCGGGGAGACAGGGACCTACAATGAGCAGTTCTTC. It translates to CAIGETGTYNEQFF.